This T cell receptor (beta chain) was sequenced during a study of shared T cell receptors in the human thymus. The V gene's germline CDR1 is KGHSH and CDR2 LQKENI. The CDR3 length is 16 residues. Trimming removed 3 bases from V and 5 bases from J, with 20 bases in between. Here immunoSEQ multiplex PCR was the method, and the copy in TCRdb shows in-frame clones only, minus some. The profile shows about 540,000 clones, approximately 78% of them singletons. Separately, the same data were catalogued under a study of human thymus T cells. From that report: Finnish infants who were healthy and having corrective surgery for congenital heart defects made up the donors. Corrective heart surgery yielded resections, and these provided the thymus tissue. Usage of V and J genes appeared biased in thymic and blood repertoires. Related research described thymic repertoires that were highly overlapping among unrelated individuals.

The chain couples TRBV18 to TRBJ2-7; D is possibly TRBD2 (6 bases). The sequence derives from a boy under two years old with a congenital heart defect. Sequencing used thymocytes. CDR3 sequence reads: CASSPMRRGEEDEQYF. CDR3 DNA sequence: TGTGCCAGCTCACCTATGAGGCGGGGTGAGGAGGACGAGCAGTACTTC. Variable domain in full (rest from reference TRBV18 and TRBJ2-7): NAGVMQNPRHLVRRRGQEARLRCSPMKGHSHVYWYRQLPEEGLKFMVYLQKENIIDESGMPKERFSAEFPKEGPSILRIQQVVRGDSAAYFCASSPMRRGEEDEQYFGPGTRLTVT.